These T cell receptor beta chains were read from a single sample in a study of blood T cells in healthy people across ages. TCRdb fed the 5' RACE reads into MiXCR, producing one record per CDR3 protein. The data hold 550,000 to 750,000 distinct CDR3 sequences, with 20% to 25% observed a single time. The sequenced material came from blood. Source of these receptors: a man between 65 and 85 years old in good health. Each CDR3 is given with its conserved first and last residue. The order of the fields is CDR3 protein, clone size, V gene, J gene. Not all rows give a size; the values are once, few, many and, for expanded clones, a class.

CDR3: CASSSGGGQPQHF
size: few
V: TRBV7-9
J: TRBJ1-5

CDR3: CASSDTGLYEKLFF
size: -
V: TRBV25-1
J: TRBJ1-4

CDR3: CASGRGLAGNNEQFF
size: -
V: TRBV12-3/TRBV12-4
J: TRBJ2-1

CDR3: CASSLGAARSYNSPLHF
size: -
V: TRBV5-1
J: TRBJ1-6

CDR3: CASSAATGYRVGEQYF
size: -
V: TRBV12-3/TRBV12-4
J: TRBJ2-5

CDR3: CASSLGLVGGYTF
size: -
V: TRBV12-3/TRBV12-4
J: TRBJ1-2

CDR3: CASSLQTGLADYNEQFF
size: many
V: TRBV28
J: TRBJ2-1

CDR3: CASRETGQGYEQYF
size: few
V: TRBV6-2/TRBV6-3
J: TRBJ2-7

CDR3: CASGLPLGLAGQYEQYF
size: -
V: TRBV12-5
J: TRBJ2-7

CDR3: CASSGQGLGNSPLHF
size: few
V: TRBV2
J: TRBJ1-6

CDR3: CASSPGPYGYTF
size: -
V: TRBV7-9
J: TRBJ1-2

CDR3: CASSANRVVGNQPQHF
size: -
V: TRBV18
J: TRBJ1-5

CDR3: CASIGQGYNEQFF
size: -
V: TRBV28
J: TRBJ2-1

CDR3: CASSQQTSSYNEQFF
size: -
V: TRBV6-1
J: TRBJ2-1

CDR3: CASRQREGPEQYF
size: -
V: TRBV19
J: -

CDR3: CSARARQEQKLFF
size: -
V: TRBV20-1
J: TRBJ1-4

CDR3: CASSQGWQGIYEQYF
size: few
V: TRBV4-3
J: -

CDR3: CASILSYEQYF
size: few
V: TRBV27
J: TRBJ2-7

CDR3: CSANRVNEQFF
size: few
V: TRBV20-1
J: TRBJ2-1

CDR3: CAVSRGTGQLFF
size: -
V: TRBV28
J: TRBJ2-2

CDR3: CATSGAGFYGYTF
size: -
V: TRBV24-1
J: TRBJ1-2

CDR3: CASSSGSLAPGLAENEQFF
size: few
V: TRBV5-1
J: TRBJ2-1

CDR3: CASKSVGETQYF
size: -
V: TRBV6-6
J: TRBJ2-5

CDR3: CSVAGQGKTGELFF
size: -
V: TRBV29-1
J: TRBJ2-2

CDR3: CASRGGGPNEKLFF
size: -
V: TRBV28
J: TRBJ1-4

CDR3: CASSLRADNNEKLFF
size: -
V: TRBV28
J: TRBJ1-4

CDR3: CASSLGAKDEQYF
size: few
V: TRBV10-1
J: TRBJ2-7

CDR3: CSASDRGLGETQYF
size: few
V: TRBV20-1
J: TRBJ2-5

CDR3: CASSLRGGTYNEQFF
size: -
V: TRBV7-2
J: -

CDR3: CASSPTGFDGELFF
size: -
V: TRBV5-1
J: TRBJ2-2

CDR3: CASSTTGGAYNEQFF
size: few
V: TRBV28
J: TRBJ2-1

CDR3: CASSHPGLRSYEQYF
size: -
V: TRBV7-2
J: -

CDR3: CASSQDWTGGGGYTF
size: -
V: TRBV3-1
J: TRBJ1-2

CDR3: CASSQGQGLNNEQFF
size: -
V: TRBV3-1
J: TRBJ2-1

CDR3: CASSHLTDTQYF
size: -
V: TRBV3-1
J: TRBJ2-3